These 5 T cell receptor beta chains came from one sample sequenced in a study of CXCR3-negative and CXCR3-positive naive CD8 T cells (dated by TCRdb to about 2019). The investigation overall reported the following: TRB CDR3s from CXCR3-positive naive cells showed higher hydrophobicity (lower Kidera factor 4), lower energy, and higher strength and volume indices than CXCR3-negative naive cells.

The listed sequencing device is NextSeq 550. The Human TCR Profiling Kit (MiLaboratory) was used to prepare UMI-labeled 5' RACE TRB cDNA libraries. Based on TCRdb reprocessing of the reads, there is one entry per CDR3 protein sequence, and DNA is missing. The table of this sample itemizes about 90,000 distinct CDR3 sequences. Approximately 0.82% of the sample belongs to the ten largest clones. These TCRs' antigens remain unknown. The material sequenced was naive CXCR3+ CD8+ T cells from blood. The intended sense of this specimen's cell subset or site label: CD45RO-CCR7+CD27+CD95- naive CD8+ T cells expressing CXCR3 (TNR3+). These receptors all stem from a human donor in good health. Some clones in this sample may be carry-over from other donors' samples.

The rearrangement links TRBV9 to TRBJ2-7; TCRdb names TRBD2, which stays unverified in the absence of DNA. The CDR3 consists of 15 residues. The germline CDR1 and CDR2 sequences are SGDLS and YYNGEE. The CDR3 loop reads CASSVAASGAYEQYF.

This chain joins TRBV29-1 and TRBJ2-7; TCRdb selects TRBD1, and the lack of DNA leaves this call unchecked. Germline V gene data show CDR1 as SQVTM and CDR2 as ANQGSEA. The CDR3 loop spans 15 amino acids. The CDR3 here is CSVYGQAGQSYEQYF.

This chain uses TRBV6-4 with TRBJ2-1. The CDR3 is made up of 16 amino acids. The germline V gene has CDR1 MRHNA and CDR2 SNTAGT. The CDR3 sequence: CASSATSTSSYNEQFF.

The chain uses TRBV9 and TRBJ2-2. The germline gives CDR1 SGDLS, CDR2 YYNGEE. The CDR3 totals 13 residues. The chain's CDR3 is CASSAAYTGELFF.

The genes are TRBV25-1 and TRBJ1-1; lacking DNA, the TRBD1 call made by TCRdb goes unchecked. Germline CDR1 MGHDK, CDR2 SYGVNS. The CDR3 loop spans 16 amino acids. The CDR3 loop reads CASSEWGGPANTEAFF.